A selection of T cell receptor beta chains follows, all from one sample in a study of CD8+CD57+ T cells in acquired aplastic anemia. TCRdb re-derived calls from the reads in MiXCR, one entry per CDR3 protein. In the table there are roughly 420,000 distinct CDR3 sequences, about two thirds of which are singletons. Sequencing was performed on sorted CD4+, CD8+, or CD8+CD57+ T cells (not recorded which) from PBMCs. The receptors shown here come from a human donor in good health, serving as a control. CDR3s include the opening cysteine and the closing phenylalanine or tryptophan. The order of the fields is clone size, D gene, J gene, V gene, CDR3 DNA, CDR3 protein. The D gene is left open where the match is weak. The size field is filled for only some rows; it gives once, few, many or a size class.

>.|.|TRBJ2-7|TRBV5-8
TGTGCCAGCAGCTTGGTAGGGACGGACTCCTACGAGCAGTACTTC
CASSLVGTDSYEQYF
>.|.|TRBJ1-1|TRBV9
TGTGCCAGCAGCCCAGAGGGGGGGGGGACCCAGTACTCTTTCTTT
CASSPEGGGTQYSFF
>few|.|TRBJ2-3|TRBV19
TGTGCCAGTAGTGCTGGGTCAGGGAGCACAGATACGCAGTATTTT
CASSAGSGSTDTQYF
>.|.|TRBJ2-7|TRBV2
TGTGCCAGCAGTGAGGTTGAGGGGGGCTTCGGCGAGCAGTACTTC
CASSEVEGGFGEQYF
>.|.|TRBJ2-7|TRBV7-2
TGTGCCAGCACGGTCAGGGCTCAGCAGTACTTC
CASTVRAQQYF
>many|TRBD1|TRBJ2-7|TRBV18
TGTGCCAGCTCCCGGACAGGGAACGACGAGCAGTACTTC
CASSRTGNDEQYF
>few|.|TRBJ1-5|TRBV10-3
TGTGCCATCAGTGAGTCCGCGACAGCAAATTCCCCCGAGCATTTT
CAISESATANSPEHF
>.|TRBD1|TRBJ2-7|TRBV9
TGCGCCAGCAGCATGGGGGACAGGGCGCTCTACGAGCACTTC
CASSMGDRALYEHF
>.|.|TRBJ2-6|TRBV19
TGTGCCAGTAGTAACACAACTCTTGGGGCCAACGTCCTGACTTTC
CASSNTTLGANVLTF
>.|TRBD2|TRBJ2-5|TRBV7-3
TGTGCCAGCAGCCCGGGGGGGGCGGAGACCCAGTACTTC
CASSPGGAETQYF
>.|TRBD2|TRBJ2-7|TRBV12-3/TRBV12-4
TGTGCCAGCAGTTTTCTAGCGGGGGGGCCTGAGCAGTACTTC
CASSFLAGGPEQYF
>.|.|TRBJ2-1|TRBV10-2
TGCGCCAGCAGTCTTTACGACAATGAGCAGTTCTTC
CASSLYDNEQFF
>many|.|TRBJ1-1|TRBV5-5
TGTGCCAGCAGTAACACAGTGAACACTGAAGCTTTCTTT
CASSNTVNTEAFF
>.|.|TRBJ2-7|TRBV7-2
TGTGCCAGCAGCCCGCCCATTAACCCAGACCTACGAGAATACTTC
CASSPPINPDLREYF
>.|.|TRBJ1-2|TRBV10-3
TGTGCCTCGGCGCCCAATAACTATGGCTACACCTTC
CASAPNNYGYTF
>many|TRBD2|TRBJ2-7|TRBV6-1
TGTGCCAGCAGCCCATTGGGAGGGTTGGCCTACGAGCAGTACTTC
CASSPLGGLAYEQYF
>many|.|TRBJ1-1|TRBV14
TGTGCCAGCAGCCAAGAGGGACGGTGCACTGAAGCTTTCTTT
CASSQEGRCTEAFF